This TCR beta chain was captured by sequencing in a study of T-cell memory formation after mild COVID-19. Study conclusions and caveats: Among CD4+ contracting clones, most were CM and EM, and CD8+ ones EMRA.

Germline V gene lookup returns CDR1 DFQATT and CDR2 SNEGSKA (reference sequence). CDR3 length: 13 residues. Trimming shortened V by 6 bases and J by 1 base, and 13 bases separated the two germline ends. TCRdb fed the 5' RACE reads into MiXCR, producing one record per CDR3 protein. The sample carries about 130,000 distinct CDR3 sequences, about 15% recorded once. In this sample, this clonotype turned up many times. Its antigen remains unidentified. Sequencing input: PBMCs or a T cell subset sorted from them (not recorded which). The V call is TRBV20-1, the J call TRBJ2-7; D unclear. This sequence originates from an adult woman who had mild COVID-19 (a few samples of this study predate the infection). Cell type and time point are not known. This CDR3 reads CSAIRTESYEQYF. CDR3 in DNA: TGCAGTGCAATCCGGACGGAATCCTACGAGCAGTACTTC.